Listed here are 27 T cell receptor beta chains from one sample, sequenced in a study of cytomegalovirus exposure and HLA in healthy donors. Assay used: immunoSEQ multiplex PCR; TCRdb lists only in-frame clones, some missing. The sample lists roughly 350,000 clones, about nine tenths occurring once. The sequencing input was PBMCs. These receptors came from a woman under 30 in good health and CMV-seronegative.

CDR3 sequence: CASSAISGSSYNEQFF. Written as DNA, the CDR3 is TGTGCCAGCAGTGCAATTAGCGGGAGCTCCTACAATGAGCAGTTCTTC. The rearrangement joins TRBV2 to TRBJ2-1; 9 bases map to TRBD2. V shed 4 bases, J shed 0 bases, and the junction held 4 bases outside the gene matches. CDR3 length: 16 residues. Germline V gene lookup returns CDR1 SNHLY and CDR2 FYNNEI.

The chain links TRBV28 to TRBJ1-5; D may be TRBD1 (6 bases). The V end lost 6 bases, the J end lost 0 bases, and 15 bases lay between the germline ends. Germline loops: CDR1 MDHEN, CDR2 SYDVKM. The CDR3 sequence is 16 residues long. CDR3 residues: CASRVTGTFSNQPQHF. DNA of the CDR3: TGTGCCAGCAGAGTAACCGGGACATTTAGCAATCAGCCCCAGCATTTT.

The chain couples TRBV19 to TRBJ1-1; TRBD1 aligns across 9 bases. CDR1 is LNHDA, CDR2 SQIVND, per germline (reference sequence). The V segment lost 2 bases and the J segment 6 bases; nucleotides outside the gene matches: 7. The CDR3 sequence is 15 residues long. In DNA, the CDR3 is TGTGCCAGTAGTATATCCGGGACAGGGTTCTCTGAAGCTTTCTTT. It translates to CASSISGTGFSEAFF.

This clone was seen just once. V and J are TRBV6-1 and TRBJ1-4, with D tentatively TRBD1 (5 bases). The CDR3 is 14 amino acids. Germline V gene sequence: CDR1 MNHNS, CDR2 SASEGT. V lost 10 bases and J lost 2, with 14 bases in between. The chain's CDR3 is CATQGGLTNEKLFF. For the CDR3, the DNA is TGTGCCACCCAGGGTGGTCTCACTAATGAAAAACTGTTTTTT.

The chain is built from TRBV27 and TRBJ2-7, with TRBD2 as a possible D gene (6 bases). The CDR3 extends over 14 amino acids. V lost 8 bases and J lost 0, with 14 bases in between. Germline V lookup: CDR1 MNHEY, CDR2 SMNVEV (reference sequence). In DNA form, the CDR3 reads TGTGCCAGCCAAACGGCGGGGAGCTCCTACGAGCAGTACTTC. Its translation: CASQTAGSSYEQYF.

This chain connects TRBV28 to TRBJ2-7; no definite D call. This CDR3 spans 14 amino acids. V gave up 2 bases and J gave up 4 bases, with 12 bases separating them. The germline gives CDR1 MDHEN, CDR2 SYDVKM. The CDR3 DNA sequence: TGTGCCAGCAGTTTAGAGGTCCCACCGTACGAGCAGTACTTC. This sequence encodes CASSLEVPPYEQYF.

The CDR3, as DNA: TGTGCCAGCAGCCCCGAGATCCGGGGTCTCTCTGGAAACACCATATATTTT. This translates into CASSPEIRGLSGNTIYF. This rearrangement joins TRBV7-8 to TRBJ1-3, with D unclear. Trimming left V 5 bases short and J 0 bases short, with 17 bases between. The CDR3 is 17 amino acids. Germline loops: CDR1 SGHVS, CDR2 FQNEAQ.

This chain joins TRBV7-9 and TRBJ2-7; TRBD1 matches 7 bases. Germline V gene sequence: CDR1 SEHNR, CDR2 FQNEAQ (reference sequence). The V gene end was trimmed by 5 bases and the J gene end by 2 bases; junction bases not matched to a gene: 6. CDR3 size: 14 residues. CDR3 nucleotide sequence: TGTGCCAGCAGCCACCGGGACAGAGCCTACGAGCAGTACTTC. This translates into CASSHRDRAYEQYF. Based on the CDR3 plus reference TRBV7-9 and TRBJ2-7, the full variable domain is DTGVSQNPRHKITKRGQNVTFRCDPISEHNRLYWYRQTLGQGPEFLTYFQNEAQLEKSRLLSDRFSAERPKGSFSTLEIQRTEQGDSAMYLCASSHRDRAYEQYFGPGTRLTVT.

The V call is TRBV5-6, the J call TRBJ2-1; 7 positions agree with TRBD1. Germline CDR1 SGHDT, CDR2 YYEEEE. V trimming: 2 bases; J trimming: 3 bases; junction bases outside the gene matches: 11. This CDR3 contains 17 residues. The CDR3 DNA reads TGTGCCAGCAGCTTACCACCCGACAGGGTCTACTACAATGAGCAGTTCTTC. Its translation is CASSLPPDRVYYNEQFF.

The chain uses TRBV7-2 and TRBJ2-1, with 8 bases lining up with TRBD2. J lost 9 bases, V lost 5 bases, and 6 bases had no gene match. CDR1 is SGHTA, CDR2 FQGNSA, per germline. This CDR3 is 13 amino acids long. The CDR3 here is CASSPGTRGEQFF. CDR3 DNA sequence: TGTGCCAGCAGCCCGGGGACTAGGGGTGAGCAGTTCTTC. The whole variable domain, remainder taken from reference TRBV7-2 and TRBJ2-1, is GAGVSQSPSNKVTEKGKDVELRCDPISGHTALYWYRQSLGQGLEFLIYFQGNSAPDKSGLPSDRFSAERTGGSVSTLTIQRTQQEDSAVYLCASSPGTRGEQFFGPGTRLTVL.

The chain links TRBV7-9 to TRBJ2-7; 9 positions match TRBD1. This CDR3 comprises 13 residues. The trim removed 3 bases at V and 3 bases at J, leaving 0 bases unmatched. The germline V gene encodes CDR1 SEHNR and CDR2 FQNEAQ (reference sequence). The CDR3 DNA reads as TGTGCCAGCAGCTTGGACAGGGGCTACGAGCAGTACTTC. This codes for CASSLDRGYEQYF.

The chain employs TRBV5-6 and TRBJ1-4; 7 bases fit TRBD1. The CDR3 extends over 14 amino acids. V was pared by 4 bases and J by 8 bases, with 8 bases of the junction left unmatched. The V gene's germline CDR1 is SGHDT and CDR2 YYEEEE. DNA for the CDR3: TGTGCCAGCAGCCCTCCGACAGGGAGAGAAAAACTGTTTTTT. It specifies CASSPPTGREKLFF.

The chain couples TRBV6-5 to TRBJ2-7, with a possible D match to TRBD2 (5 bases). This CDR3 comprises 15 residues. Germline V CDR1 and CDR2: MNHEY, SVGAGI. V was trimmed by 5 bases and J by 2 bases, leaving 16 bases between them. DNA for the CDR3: TGTGCCAGCAGTCACACCTGGACTCAAACCTACGAGCAGTACTTC. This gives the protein CASSHTWTQTYEQYF.

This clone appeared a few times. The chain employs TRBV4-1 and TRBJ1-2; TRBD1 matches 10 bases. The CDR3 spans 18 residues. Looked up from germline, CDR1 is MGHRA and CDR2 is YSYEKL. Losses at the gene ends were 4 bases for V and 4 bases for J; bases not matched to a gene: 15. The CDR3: CASSLTARTGGPLYGYTF. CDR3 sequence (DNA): TGCGCCAGCAGCCTCACGGCCCGGACAGGGGGTCCGCTCTATGGCTACACCTTC.

The CDR3 DNA reads TGTGCCACCAGCAGGGGGAGGGACAGGGGTTTTAATGAGCAGTTCTTC. This codes for CATSRGRDRGFNEQFF. The rearrangement uses TRBV15 and TRBJ2-1; 10 bases align to TRBD1. V shed 3 bases, J shed 7 bases, and the junction held 9 bases outside the gene matches. Germline V gene sequence: CDR1 LNHNV, CDR2 YYDKDF (reference sequence). The CDR3 runs to 16 residues.

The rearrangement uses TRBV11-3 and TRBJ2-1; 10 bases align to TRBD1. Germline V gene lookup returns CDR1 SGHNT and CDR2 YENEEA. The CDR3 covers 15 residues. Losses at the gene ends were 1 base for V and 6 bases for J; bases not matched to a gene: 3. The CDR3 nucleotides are TGTGCCAGCAGCTTAGGACAGGGGGCGGGCAATGAGCAGTTCTTC. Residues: CASSLGQGAGNEQFF.

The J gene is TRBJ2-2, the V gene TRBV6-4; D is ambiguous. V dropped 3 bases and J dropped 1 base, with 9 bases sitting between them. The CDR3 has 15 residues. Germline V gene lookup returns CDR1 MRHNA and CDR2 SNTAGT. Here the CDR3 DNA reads TGTGCCAGCAGTGAGCAGACTTTGAACACCGGGGAGCTGTTTTTT. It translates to CASSEQTLNTGELFF.

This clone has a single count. DNA for the CDR3: TGTGCCAGCAGCGTCATGGGAGGGGGGGTAAGCTCCTACAATGAGCAGTTCTTC. Its translation is CASSVMGGGVSSYNEQFF. The J gene is TRBJ2-1, the V gene TRBV9, with D possibly TRBD2 on 7 matching bases. The CDR3 spans 18 residues. Trimming took off 2 bases at V and 0 bases at J, with 18 bases between the two ends. CDR1 SGDLS and CDR2 YYNGEE come from the germline V gene. Variable domain in full (rest from reference TRBV9 and TRBJ2-1): DSGVTQTPKHLITATGQRVTLRCSPRSGDLSVYWYQQSLDQGLQFLIQYYNGEERAKGNILERFSAQQFPDLHSELNLSSLELGDSALYFCASSVMGGGVSSYNEQFFGPGTRLTVL.

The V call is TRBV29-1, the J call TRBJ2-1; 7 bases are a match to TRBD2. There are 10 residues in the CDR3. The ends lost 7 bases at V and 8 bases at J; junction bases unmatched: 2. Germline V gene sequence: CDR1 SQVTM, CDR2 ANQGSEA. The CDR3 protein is CSAGRDEQFF. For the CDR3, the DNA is TGCAGCGCGGGGAGGGATGAGCAGTTCTTC.

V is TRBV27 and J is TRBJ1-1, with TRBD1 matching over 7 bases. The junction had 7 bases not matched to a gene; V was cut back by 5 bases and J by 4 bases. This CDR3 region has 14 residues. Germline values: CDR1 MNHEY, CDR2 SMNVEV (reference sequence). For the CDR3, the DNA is TGTGCCAGCAGTCTCAGGGGGATGGGCACTGAAGCTTTCTTT. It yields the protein CASSLRGMGTEAFF.

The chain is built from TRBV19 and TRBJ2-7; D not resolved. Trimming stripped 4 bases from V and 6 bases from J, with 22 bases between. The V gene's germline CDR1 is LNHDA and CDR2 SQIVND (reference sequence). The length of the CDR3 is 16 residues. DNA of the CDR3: TGTGCCAGTAGTACCCTTTCGTTCTTGGGCCCCGGCGAGCAGTACTTC. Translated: CASSTLSFLGPGEQYF.

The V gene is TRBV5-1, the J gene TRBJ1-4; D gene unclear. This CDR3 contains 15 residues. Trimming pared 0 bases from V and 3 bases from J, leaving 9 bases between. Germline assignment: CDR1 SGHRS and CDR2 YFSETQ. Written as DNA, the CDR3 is TGCGCCAGCAGCTTGGACAGAGGGCCTAATGAAAAACTGTTTTTT. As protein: CASSLDRGPNEKLFF.

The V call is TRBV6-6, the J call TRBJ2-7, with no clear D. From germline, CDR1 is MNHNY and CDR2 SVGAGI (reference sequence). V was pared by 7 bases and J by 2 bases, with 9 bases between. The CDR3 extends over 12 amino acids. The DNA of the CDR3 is TGTGCCAGCACCGATCTAGCCTACGAGCAGTACTTC. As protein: CASTDLAYEQYF.

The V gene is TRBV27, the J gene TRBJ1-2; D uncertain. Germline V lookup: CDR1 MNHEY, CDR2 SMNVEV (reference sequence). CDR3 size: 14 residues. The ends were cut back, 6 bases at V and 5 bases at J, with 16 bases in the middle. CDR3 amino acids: CASRRRGGSYGYTF. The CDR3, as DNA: TGTGCCAGCAGGCGGCGGGGTGGGAGTTATGGCTACACCTTC.

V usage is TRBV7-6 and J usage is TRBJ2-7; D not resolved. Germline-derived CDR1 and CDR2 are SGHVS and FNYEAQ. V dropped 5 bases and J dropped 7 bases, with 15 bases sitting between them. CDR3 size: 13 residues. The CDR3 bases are TGTGCCAGCAGCCGGTCGAGGCAGTTGGAGCAGTACTTC. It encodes CASSRSRQLEQYF.

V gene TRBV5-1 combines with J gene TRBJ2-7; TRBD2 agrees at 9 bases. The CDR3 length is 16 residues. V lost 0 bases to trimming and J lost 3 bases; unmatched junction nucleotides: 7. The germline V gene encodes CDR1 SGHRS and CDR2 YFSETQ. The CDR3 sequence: CASSLAGPTSGYEQYF. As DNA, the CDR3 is TGCGCCAGCAGCTTGGCTGGTCCGACTAGCGGCTACGAGCAGTACTTC.

The CDR3 nucleotides are TGTGCCAGCTCCACCGGTCGGTCCTACAATGAGCAGTTCTTC. Its protein is CASSTGRSYNEQFF. The chain has TRBV18 and TRBJ2-1; D ambiguous. V was pared by 6 bases and J by 1 base, with 10 bases between. Per the germline V gene, CDR1 is KGHSH and CDR2 is LQKENI. The CDR3 runs 14 residues.